The TCR beta chain described here comes from a study of T cells in Graves' hyperthyroidism and ophthalmopathy (dated by TCRdb to 2018 to 2020). With respect to the entire study: Peripheral blood samples were taken at initial diagnosis, before any treatment was given. The paper describes TCR Vbeta CDR3 sequencing of 135 peripheral blood samples, made up of 43 ophthalmopathy patients, roughly 80 hyperthyroidism patients and 17 progressor patients. Prospective prediction of ophthalmopathy was tested in an independent validation cohort of under 20 hyperthyroidism patients and some 17 patients who later progressed to ophthalmopathy. The 75 to 100 discovery patients were divided at random into training and test sets in a 7:3 ratio. A discovery cohort of about 95 patients, about 44 with Graves' ophthalmopathy and 57 with stable Graves' hyperthyroidism, was used to find distinguishing TCR V-J signatures. In addition, the study compared T-cell repertoires in thyroid tissue and in blood from roughly 6 Graves' hyperthyroidism patients. After sampling, hyperthyroidism patients received methimazole starting at 30 mg daily, and ophthalmopathy patients received high-dose intravenous methylprednisolone. Summary of the overall study and its limitations: Ophthalmopathy was separated from stable hyperthyroidism by a 13 V-J signature model, with around 90% sensitivity and 81% to 82% specificity obtained in cross-validation and 80%/75% obtained in testing. Sample size was not statistically predetermined, and blinding of investigators to group allocation was not performed. In validation, the model predicted progression to ophthalmopathy with 65% to 71% sensitivity and approximately 74% specificity, a median of 6.5 months before onset. Most expanded thyroid clonotypes (frequency above 0.001) were also detected in blood, suggesting blood repertoires may reflect thyroid immune responses.

The TCR beta CDR3 regions were amplified from RNA transcripts. For the first round of RT-PCR on the TCR CDR3, the HTBI primer set was used together with the Qiagen OneStep RT-PCR kit. A second multiplex PCR round built the libraries, followed by size selection and purification. Libraries were sequenced paired-end with 100 bp reads on an Illumina HiSeq2000. The authors processed their data as follows. SOAPnuke was used to process the raw data, removing reads that contained adapters or uncalled bases, had a mean Phred below 15, or lacked an exact match to the constant primer or identifier. COPE v1.2.5 was used to merge the high-quality paired reads, and each unique nucleotide sequence was defined as a clonotype. Clonotypes were aligned to IMGT TRBV, TRBD and TRBJ reference segments using MiTCR v1.1. Analysis was restricted to V-J combinations with a frequency above 0.0001, which covered 99% to 99.2% of repertoires. The TCS score was defined as the ratio of F50 (clonal expansion) to E x V (chaos), calculated using BLOSUM62-based TCRdist between CDR3 peptides within each V-J. Welch's t-statistics and random forest reduced 500 to 650 V-J features to 13, which were used in a naive Bayes classifier (R e1071). Through fastp at Q25 and MiXCR, TCRdb rebuilt clones from the public reads, retaining in-frame beta chains. One record per CDR3 amino acid sequence lists the most common genes and DNA. The V and J calls shown here were made by TCRdb, not taken from the authors' results. Within this sample are some 490,000 distinct CDR3 sequences, with approximately 23% of them counted one time only. The ten largest account for approximately 49% of the sample.

Moderately to severely active disease, a Clinical Activity Score of at least 3, a NOSPECS grade of at least 4, and a duration under 3 months were present in ophthalmopathy patients. Patients with uncontrolled infections, other autoimmune diseases, pregnancy or lactation were excluded. Diagnoses were based on clinical symptoms, serum thyroxine and TRAb, thyroid ultrasound and orbital computed tomography. Ficoll-Paque density gradient centrifugation was used to isolate PBMCs from 9.5 to 10 ml of fresh peripheral blood. Trizol reagent was used to extract total RNA, and RNA quality was then checked on an Agilent 2100 Bioanalyzer. This clonotype was counted many times. The antigen it binds to is not known. Per-nucleotide qualities are absent, and no much larger clonotype sits a single base away. The TCR comes from a woman between 65 and 79 years old with Graves' ophthalmopathy. The source material was blood.

The CDR3 protein: CASSGVTSGNNEQFF. The base sequence is TGTGCCAGCAGTGGTGTGACTAGCGGAAACAATGAGCAGTTCTTC. The chain was built from TRBV2 and TRBJ2-1, and TRBD2 aligns with 9 junction nucleotides. CDR1 and CDR2 are drawn from the germline V gene: SNHLY, FYNNEI. From its cysteine to its phenylalanine, the CDR3 spans 15 amino acids. Kept here is only the CDR3 DNA, which spans 45 bases and is read in frame from base 1. V is cut back by 4 bases and J by 5 bases, with 6 bases in the junction unmatched.